This T cell receptor (beta chain) was captured in a study of cytomegalovirus exposure and HLA in healthy donors. Study background: A previous analysis identified around 120 million unique TCR beta sequences derived from around 180 million T cells. Findings and limits, study-wide: Upon later analysis, HLA-associated TCR beta chains proved more clonally expanded than other, equally common chains.

Donors showed nominal health when sampled, although they likely had unrecorded immune exposures. This CDR3 region has 17 residues. Deletions cut 4 bases from V and 0 bases from J, with 18 bases between. Germline-derived CDR1 and CDR2 are KGHSH and LQKENI. The study ran its PCR with 60 Vbeta and 13 Jbeta primers. Libraries were prepared by immunoSEQ multiplex PCR; TCRdb keeps only in-frame clonotypes and omits some of them. Of around 100,000 clones listed, less than 80% are singletons. Regarding this clone: Its target is unknown.

The source is a woman aged 25 to 39 in good health and CMV-seronegative. Sequenced material: PBMCs. The genes are TRBV18 and TRBJ1-1; D unresolved. Written as DNA, the CDR3 is TGTGCCAGCTCACTGCGGTCGGAAATTTTCATGAACACTGAAGCTTTCTTT. Its protein is CASSLRSEIFMNTEAFF.